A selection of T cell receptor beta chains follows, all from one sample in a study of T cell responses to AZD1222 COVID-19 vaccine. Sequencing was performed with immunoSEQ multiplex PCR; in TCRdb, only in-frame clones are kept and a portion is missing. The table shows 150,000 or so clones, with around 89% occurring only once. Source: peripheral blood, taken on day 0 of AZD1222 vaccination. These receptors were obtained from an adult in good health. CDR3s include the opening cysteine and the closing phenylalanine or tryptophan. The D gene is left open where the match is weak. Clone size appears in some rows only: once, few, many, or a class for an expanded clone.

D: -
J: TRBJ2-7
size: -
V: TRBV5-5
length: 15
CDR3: CASSFRQDNFYEQYF
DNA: TGTGCCAGCAGCTTCCGACAGGACAACTTCTACGAGCAGTACTTC

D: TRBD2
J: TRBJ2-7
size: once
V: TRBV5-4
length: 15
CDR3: CASSFELAGAYEQYF
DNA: TGTGCCAGCAGCTTCGAACTAGCGGGAGCCTACGAGCAGTACTTC

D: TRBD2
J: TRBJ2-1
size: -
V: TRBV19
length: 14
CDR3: CASTRASGSNEQFF
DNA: TGTGCCAGCACCCGGGCTAGCGGGAGCAATGAGCAGTTCTTC

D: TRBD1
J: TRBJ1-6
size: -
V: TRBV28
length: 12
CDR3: CASGTEDSPLHF
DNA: TGTGCCAGCGGGACAGAGGATTCACCCCTCCACTTT

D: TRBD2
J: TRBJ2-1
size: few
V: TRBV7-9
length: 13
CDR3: CASSPGLAGEQFF
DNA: TGTGCCAGCAGCCCCGGACTAGCGGGAGAGCAGTTCTTC

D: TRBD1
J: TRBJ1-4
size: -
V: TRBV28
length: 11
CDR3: CASSIQGALFF
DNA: TGTGCCAGCAGTATACAGGGGGCGTTGTTTTTT

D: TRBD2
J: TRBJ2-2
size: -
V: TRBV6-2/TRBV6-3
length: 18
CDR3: CASSYPLAGGPPAGELFF
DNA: TGTGCCAGCAGTTACCCTCTAGCGGGAGGGCCTCCGGCCGGGGAGCTGTTTTTT

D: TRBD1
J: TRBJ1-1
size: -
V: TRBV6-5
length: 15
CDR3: CASSPGTGGRTEAFF
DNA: TGTGCCAGCAGCCCCGGGACAGGGGGTCGGACTGAAGCTTTCTTT

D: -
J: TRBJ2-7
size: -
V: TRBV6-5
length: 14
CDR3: CASSLGHLSYEQYF
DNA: TGTGCCAGCAGTTTAGGACACCTCTCCTACGAGCAGTACTTC

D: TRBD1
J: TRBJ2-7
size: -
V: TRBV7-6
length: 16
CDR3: CASSSPGQGISYEQYF
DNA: TGTGCCAGCAGCAGCCCGGGACAGGGGATCTCCTACGAGCAGTACTTC

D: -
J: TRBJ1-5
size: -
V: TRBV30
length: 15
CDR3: CAWSVRAGGNQPQHF
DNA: TGTGCCTGGAGTGTTAGGGCAGGGGGCAATCAGCCCCAGCATTTT

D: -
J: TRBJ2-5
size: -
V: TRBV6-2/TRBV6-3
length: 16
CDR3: CASSYVPGEYQETQYF
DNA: TGTGCCAGCAGTTACGTGCCGGGGGAGTACCAAGAGACCCAGTACTTC

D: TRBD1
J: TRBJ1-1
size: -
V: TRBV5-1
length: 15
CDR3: CASSLTGAGGTEAFF
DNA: TGCGCCAGCAGCTTAACAGGGGCTGGTGGCACTGAAGCTTTCTTT

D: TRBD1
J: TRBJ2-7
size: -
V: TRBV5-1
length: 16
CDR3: CASSRSPGQGAGEQYF
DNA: TGCGCCAGCAGCCGTTCCCCGGGACAGGGGGCAGGGGAGCAGTACTTC

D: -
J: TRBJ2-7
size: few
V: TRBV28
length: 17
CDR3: CASSLRPAISLGDEQYF
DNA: TGTGCCAGCAGTTTACGACCCGCGATCTCCTTGGGGGACGAGCAGTACTTC

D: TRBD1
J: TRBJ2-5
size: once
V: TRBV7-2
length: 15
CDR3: CASSSPSGGRETQYF
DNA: TGTGCCAGCAGCTCCCCTTCAGGGGGTAGAGAGACCCAGTACTTC

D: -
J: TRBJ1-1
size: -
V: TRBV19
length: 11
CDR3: CASSAGAEAFF
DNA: TGTGCCAGTAGTGCCGGGGCTGAAGCTTTCTTT

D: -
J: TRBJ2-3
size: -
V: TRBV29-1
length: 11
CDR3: CSADLTDTQYF
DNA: TGCAGCGCGGACCTCACAGATACGCAGTATTTT

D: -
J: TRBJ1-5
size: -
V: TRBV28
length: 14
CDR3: CASTYGGGNQPQHF
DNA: TGTGCCAGCACGTATGGAGGGGGGAATCAGCCCCAGCATTTT

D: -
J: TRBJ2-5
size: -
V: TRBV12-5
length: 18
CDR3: CASGLNRGRLDLQETQYF
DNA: TGTGCTAGTGGTTTGAACCGAGGGCGACTAGACCTCCAAGAGACCCAGTACTTC

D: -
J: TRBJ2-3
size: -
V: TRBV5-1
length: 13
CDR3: CASRGSTEDTQYF
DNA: TGCGCCAGCAGGGGCAGCACTGAAGATACGCAGTATTTT

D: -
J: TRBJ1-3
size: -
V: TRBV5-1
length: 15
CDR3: CASSLAGADGNTIYF
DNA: TGCGCCAGCAGCTTGGCCGGTGCAGATGGAAACACCATATATTTT

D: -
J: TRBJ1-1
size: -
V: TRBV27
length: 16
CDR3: CASSLNIGLGRGEAFF
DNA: TGTGCCAGCAGTTTAAATATAGGGTTAGGCCGGGGTGAAGCTTTCTTT

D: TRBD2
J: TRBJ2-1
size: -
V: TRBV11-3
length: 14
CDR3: CASSLSGRGNEQFF
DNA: TGCGCCAGCAGCCTAAGCGGGAGAGGGAATGAGCAGTTCTTC

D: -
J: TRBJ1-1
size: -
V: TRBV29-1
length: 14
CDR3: CSVAWGGWNTEAFF
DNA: TGCAGCGTAGCATGGGGGGGGTGGAACACTGAAGCTTTCTTT

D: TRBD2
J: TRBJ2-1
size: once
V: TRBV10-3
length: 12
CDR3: CAIRSGGGEQFF
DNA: TGTGCCATCAGATCCGGGGGGGGAGAGCAGTTCTTC

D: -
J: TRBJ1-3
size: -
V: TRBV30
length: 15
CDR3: CAWASGPSPGNTIYF
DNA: TGTGCCTGGGCCTCGGGCCCTTCACCGGGAAACACCATATATTTT

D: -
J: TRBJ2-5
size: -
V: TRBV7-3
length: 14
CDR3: CASSQTGGQETQYF
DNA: TGTGCCAGCAGCCAGACGGGCGGCCAAGAGACCCAGTACTTC

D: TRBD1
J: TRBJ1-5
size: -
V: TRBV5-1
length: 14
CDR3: CASSPGQGGQPQHF
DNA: TGCGCCAGCAGCCCAGGACAGGGGGGCCAGCCCCAGCATTTT

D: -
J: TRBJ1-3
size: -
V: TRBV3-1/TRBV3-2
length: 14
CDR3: CASSQDEVRNTIYF
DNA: TGTGCCAGCAGCCAAGATGAAGTCCGAAACACCATATATTTT

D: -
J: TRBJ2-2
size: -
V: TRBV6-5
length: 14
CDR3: CASRLTSSTGELFF
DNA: TGTGCCAGCAGGCTCACTAGTTCTACCGGGGAGCTGTTTTTT

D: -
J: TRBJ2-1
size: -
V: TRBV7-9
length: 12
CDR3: CASSLGPLPPFF
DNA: TGTGCCAGCAGCTTAGGACCGCTGCCTCCGTTCTTC

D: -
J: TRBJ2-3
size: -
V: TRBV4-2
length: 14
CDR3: CASSRDEGTDTQYF
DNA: TGTGCCAGCAGTCGGGACGAGGGCACAGATACGCAGTATTTT

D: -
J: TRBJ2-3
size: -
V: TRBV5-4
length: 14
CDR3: CASSLGKNTDTQYF
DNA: TGTGCCAGCAGCTTGGGGAAGAACACAGATACGCAGTATTTT

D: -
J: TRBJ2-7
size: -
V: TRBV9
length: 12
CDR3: CASSPSSYEQYF
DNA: TGTGCCAGCAGCCCCAGCTCCTACGAGCAGTACTTC

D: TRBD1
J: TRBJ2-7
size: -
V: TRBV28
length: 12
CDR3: CASSIGGGEQYF
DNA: TGTGCCAGCAGTATAGGGGGCGGCGAGCAGTACTTC

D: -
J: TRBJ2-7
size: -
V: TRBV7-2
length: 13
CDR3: CASSLPGSFGQYF
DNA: TGTGCCAGCAGCTTACCGGGAAGTTTCGGGCAGTACTTC

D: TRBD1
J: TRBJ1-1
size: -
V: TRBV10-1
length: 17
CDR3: CASSGTGGIFVCTEAFF
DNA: TGCGCCAGCAGTGGGACAGGGGGTATATTTGTTTGCACTGAAGCTTTCTTT

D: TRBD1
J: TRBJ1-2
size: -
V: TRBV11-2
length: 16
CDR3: CASSLGQGGLDYGYTF
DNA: TGTGCCAGCAGCTTGGGACAGGGGGGACTCGACTATGGCTACACCTTC

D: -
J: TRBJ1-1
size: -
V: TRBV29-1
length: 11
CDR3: CSVEYYTEAFF
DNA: TGCAGCGTTGAGTACTACACTGAAGCTTTCTTT